A single sample is the source of the 26 T cell receptor beta chains below, sequenced in a study of blood T cell repertoires in COVID-19. Sequenced by immunoSEQ multiplex PCR; TCRdb stores in-frame clones only, minus some. The table records 200,000 to 300,000 clones, around nine tenths of them present only once. The sequencing input was peripheral blood. The origin of the receptors is a man in his forties who had recovered from COVID-19.

The chain has TRBV3-1 (or the pseudogene TRBV3-2) and TRBJ2-7; D is perhaps TRBD1 (5 bases). Germline loops: CDR1 LGHDT, CDR2 YNNKEL (reference sequence). V gave up 4 bases and J gave up 5 bases, with 9 bases separating them. This CDR3 spans 12 amino acids. The CDR3 region has the DNA TGTGCCAGCAGCCCCAGGGCGCACGAGCAGTACTTC. As protein: CASSPRAHEQYF.

This chain joins TRBV5-1 and TRBJ2-1, with 9 bases identical to TRBD2. V shed 5 bases, J shed 4 bases, and the junction held 7 bases outside the gene matches. The V gene's germline CDR1 is SGHRS and CDR2 YFSETQ. This CDR3 comprises 15 residues. The CDR3 spells CASRNLAGPYNEQFF. The DNA for the CDR3 is TGCGCCAGCAGGAACCTAGCGGGGCCTTACAATGAGCAGTTCTTC.

This rearrangement joins TRBV25-1 to TRBJ2-5; 9 bases are shared with TRBD1. The germline CDR1 and CDR2 sequences are MGHDK and SYGVNS. Trimming at V came to 3 bases and at J to 5 bases, leaving 10 bases not matched to a gene. This CDR3 comprises 16 residues. CDR3 nucleotides: TGTGCCAGCAGTGATATAGGACAGGGGTTAGGTGAGACCCAGTACTTC. Translated: CASSDIGQGLGETQYF.

This clone occurred a few times. The chain employs TRBV5-8 and TRBJ1-1; maybe TRBD1 (6 bases). The CDR3 is 17 amino acids. Germline CDR1 is SGHTS and CDR2 is YDEGEE. V lost 0 bases to trimming and J lost 1 base, with 16 bases between them. The CDR3, as DNA: TGTGCCAGCAGCTTGGGGACTCTAATGGGACAGAACACTGAAGCTTTCTTT. It yields the protein CASSLGTLMGQNTEAFF.

This clone appeared a few times. The chain carries TRBV9 and TRBJ2-3, with 10 nucleotides matching TRBD2. Germline-derived CDR1 and CDR2 are SGDLS and YYNGEE. This CDR3 spans 15 amino acids. Trimming at V came to 2 bases and at J to 0 bases, leaving 0 bases not matched to a gene. The CDR3 region is CASSVGLASTDTQYF. The CDR3 DNA reads TGTGCCAGCAGCGTGGGACTAGCGAGCACAGATACGCAGTATTTT.

This chain uses TRBV28 with TRBJ2-3; 8 positions agree with TRBD2. With V trimmed by 1 base and J by 7 bases, 4 bases remained unmatched. The CDR3 has 14 amino acids. Germline V lookup: CDR1 MDHEN, CDR2 SYDVKM. Here the CDR3 DNA reads TGTGCCAGCAGTTTATTAGGACTAGCACATACGCAGTATTTT. Amino acids: CASSLLGLAHTQYF. Full variable domain (missing parts from reference TRBV28 and TRBJ2-3): DVKVTQSSRYLVKRTGEKVFLECVQDMDHENMFWYRQDPGLGLRLIYFSYDVKMKEKGDIPEGYSVSREKKERFSLILESASTNQTSMYLCASSLLGLAHTQYFGPGTRLTVL.

The chain has TRBV7-2 and TRBJ2-1, with a tentative D call TRBD1 (8 bases). The germline CDR1 and CDR2 sequences are SGHTA and FQGNSA. The V gene lost 5 bases and the J gene lost 7 bases, with 18 bases spanning the gap. The CDR3 covers 15 residues. CDR3 sequence reads: CASSKQGGVLNEQFF. The CDR3 nucleotides read TGTGCCAGCAGCAAACAGGGGGGGGTCCTAAATGAGCAGTTCTTC.

The rearrangement joins TRBV10-1 to TRBJ1-5, with D tentatively TRBD1 (6 bases). Trimming left V 7 bases short and J 3 bases short, with 16 bases between. CDR1 and CDR2 from the germline V gene are WNHNN and SYGVQD (reference sequence). This CDR3 is built from 15 residues. Here the CDR3 DNA reads TGCGCCAGCATCACCCAAGGACAGATCAATCAGCCCCAGCATTTT. It encodes CASITQGQINQPQHF.

This clone turned up a few times. The rearrangement uses TRBV14 and TRBJ2-1, with D hard to call. CDR3 length: 14 amino acids. V shed 3 bases and J shed 0 bases, with 6 bases lying between them. The germline CDR1 and CDR2 sequences are SGHDN and FVKESK. CDR3 protein: CASSHVSSYNEQFF. In nucleotides, the CDR3 is TGTGCCAGCAGCCATGTCAGCTCCTACAATGAGCAGTTCTTC.

The rearrangement joins TRBV7-2 to TRBJ1-5, with unresolved D. The CDR3 length is 13 residues. Germline CDR1 and CDR2: SGHTA and FQGNSA. V was trimmed by 4 bases and J by 3 bases, leaving 7 bases between them. This chain's CDR3 is CASSSTVNQPQHF. For the CDR3, the DNA is TGTGCCAGCAGCTCTACCGTCAATCAGCCCCAGCATTTT.

The V gene is TRBV7-3, the J gene TRBJ2-5, with 11 bases matching TRBD2. This CDR3 comprises 15 residues. CDR1 and CDR2 from the germline V gene are SGHTA and FQGTGA. The junction had 6 bases not matched to a gene; V was cut back by 5 bases and J by 4 bases. CDR3 amino acids: CASSNSGRAGETQYF. CDR3 nucleotide sequence: TGTGCCAGCAGCAATAGCGGGAGGGCCGGAGAGACCCAGTACTTC.

The chain recombines TRBV2 with TRBJ2-7; TRBD1 agrees at 8 bases. With 5 bases clipped from V and 5 bases from J, the junction kept 5 bases outside the gene matches. In germline, CDR1 is SNHLY, CDR2 FYNNEI. The CDR3 sequence is 13 residues long. Here the CDR3 reads CASSRQGSDEQYF. In DNA form, the CDR3 reads TGTGCCAGCAGTCGACAGGGGTCGGACGAGCAGTACTTC.

V is TRBV18 and J is TRBJ1-1; unclear D gene. This CDR3 spans 16 amino acids. Trimming removed 3 bases from V and 2 bases from J, with 16 bases in between. Germline CDR1 KGHSH, CDR2 LQKENI. The CDR3 nucleotides read TGTGCCAGCTCACCCCTATCCACAGAGGGAAACACTGAAGCTTTCTTT. Protein product: CASSPLSTEGNTEAFF.

The chain has TRBV3-1 (or the pseudogene TRBV3-2) and TRBJ2-7; D possibly corresponds to TRBD1 (6 bases). From germline, CDR1 is LGHDT and CDR2 YNNKEL (reference sequence). There are 15 residues in the CDR3. V was clipped by 4 bases and J by 2 bases, with 15 bases between them. In DNA, the CDR3 is TGTGCCAGCAGCCTACCACAGGGCCACCCCTACGAGCAGTACTTC. Translated, it gives CASSLPQGHPYEQYF.

The CDR3 DNA follows: TGTGCCAGCAGGGGGGACAGGCCTAACACCGGGGAGCTGTTTTTT. Residues: CASRGDRPNTGELFF. The V and J genes are TRBV6-5 and TRBJ2-2; TRBD1 matches at 8 bases. The CDR3 is 15 amino acids. Losses at the gene ends were 6 bases for V and 2 bases for J; bases not matched to a gene: 5. The germline CDR1 and CDR2 sequences are MNHEY and SVGAGI.

Notes on this clone: It is unclear where the CDR3 begins or ends on the DNA, so no DNA is shown, and the CDR3 is as TCRdb lists it. This chain connects TRBV5-6 to TRBJ2-5; the table's TRBD1 call for D was not verified on the DNA. The CDR3 contains 11 residues when both ends are counted. In germline, CDR1 is SGHDT, CDR2 YYEEEE. CDR3 sequence reads: CASSFGLGADF.

On this clone itself: The sample has other DNA sequences that encode this CDR3 too. The chain carries TRBV5-4 and TRBJ2-1; the match to TRBD2 covers 7 bases. V dropped 2 bases and J dropped 1; count of bases not matched to a gene: 3. This CDR3 contains 15 residues. CDR1 SGHNT and CDR2 YYREEE come from the germline V gene (reference sequence). The CDR3 spells CASSLGGGSYNEQFF. The CDR3 region has the DNA TGTGCCAGCAGCTTAGGCGGGGGATCCTACAATGAGCAGTTCTTC.

This clone was counted once. V and J are TRBV3-1 (or the pseudogene TRBV3-2) and TRBJ2-3; D is unclear. V lost 2 bases to trimming and J lost 8 bases, with 14 bases between them. The CDR3 is 14 amino acids. CDR1 and CDR2 (germline): LGHDT, YNNKEL (reference sequence). The DNA of the CDR3 is TGTGCCAGCAGCCAATTTGGCGGAGCTGGTACGCAGTATTTT. This encodes CASSQFGGAGTQYF.

The chain recombines TRBV19 with TRBJ2-7; 7 nucleotides align to TRBD1. Trimming cost V 5 bases and J 2 bases; bases outside gene matches: 9. The V gene's germline CDR1 is LNHDA and CDR2 SQIVND (reference sequence). This CDR3 spans 15 amino acids. The CDR3 region is CASSPDRAFPYEQYF. The CDR3 coding sequence is TGTGCCAGTAGTCCCGACAGGGCGTTCCCCTACGAGCAGTACTTC. The full variable domain, rest sourced from reference TRBV19 and TRBJ2-7, is DGGITQSPKYLFRKEGQNVTLSCEQNLNHDAMYWYRQDPGQGLRLIYYSQIVNDFQKGDIAEGYSVSREKKESFPLTVTSAQKNPTAFYLCASSPDRAFPYEQYFGPGTRLTVT.

The CDR3 loop is CASSPRPGGRRGEQYF. The CDR3 DNA follows: TGTGCCAGCAGTCCCAGACCGGGGGGGAGGAGAGGCGAGCAGTACTTC. The genes are TRBV7-7 and TRBJ2-7; 8 bases fit TRBD2. Germline CDR1 and CDR2: SSHAT and FNYEAQ (reference sequence). J gave up 6 bases and V 6 bases, and 16 bases lay outside the gene matches. There are 16 residues in the CDR3.

This clone turned up a few times. V is TRBV10-2 and J is TRBJ2-1; possible D gene TRBD2, 7 bases. Germline loops: CDR1 WSHSY, CDR2 SAAADI. V was trimmed by 0 bases and J by 9 bases, leaving 12 bases between them. The CDR3 length is 14 residues. CDR3 region: CASSESRGGVEQFF. The CDR3 bases are TGCGCCAGCAGTGAGTCGAGGGGGGGGGTTGAGCAGTTCTTC.

The genes are TRBV13 and TRBJ2-5, with TRBD1 matching 7 bases. The germline CDR1 and CDR2 sequences are PRHDT and FYEKMQ (reference sequence). The CDR3 is 12 residues long. The trim removed 5 bases at V and 6 bases at J, leaving 3 bases unmatched. CDR3 in DNA: TGTGCCAGCAGCACAGGGGCCCAGACCCAGTACTTC. It codes for CASSTGAQTQYF.

The chain has TRBV5-6 and TRBJ2-1; TRBD2 matches 13 bases. This CDR3 contains 15 residues. V shed 4 bases, J shed 10 bases, and the junction held 8 bases outside the gene matches. The germline V gene encodes CDR1 SGHDT and CDR2 YYEEEE. The DNA of the CDR3 is TGTGCCAGCAGCCTAAGGACTAGCGGGAGATCGGAGCAGTTCTTC. The encoded protein is CASSLRTSGRSEQFF. The full variable domain, its missing parts supplied by reference TRBV5-6 and TRBJ2-1, is DAGVTQSPTHLIKTRGQQVTLRCSPKSGHDTVSWYQQALGQGPQFIFQYYEEEERQRGNFPDRFSGHQFPNYSSELNVNALLLGDSALYLCASSLRTSGRSEQFFGPGTRLTVL.

The J gene is TRBJ2-1, the V gene TRBV29-1, with TRBD1 identical over 7 bases. V shed 5 bases and J 0 bases; nucleotides not matched to a gene: 7. Germline V gene sequence: CDR1 SQVTM, CDR2 ANQGSEA. The CDR3 totals 15 residues. The CDR3 protein is CSVHRGTSSYNEQFF. DNA of the CDR3: TGCAGCGTTCACAGGGGAACCAGCTCCTACAATGAGCAGTTCTTC.

The rearrangement uses TRBV7-8 and TRBJ2-7; D is perhaps TRBD2 (7 bases). Trimming shortened V by 1 base and J by 6 bases, and 10 bases separated the two germline ends. The CDR3 is made up of 13 amino acids. Per the germline V gene, CDR1 is SGHVS and CDR2 is FQNEAQ. The CDR3 here is CASSLGGGAEQYF. For the CDR3, the DNA is TGTGCCAGCAGCTTAGGTGGGGGGGCCGAGCAGTACTTC.

The chain combines TRBV25-1 with TRBJ1-4; the match to TRBD1 covers 7 bases. Germline CDR1 and CDR2: MGHDK and SYGVNS. This CDR3 comprises 15 residues. Trimming removed 3 bases from V and 4 bases from J; junction bases left unmatched: 5. The DNA of the CDR3 is TGTGCCAGCAGTGAGGGGGGACAGATTAATGAAAAACTGTTTTTT. It specifies CASSEGGQINEKLFF.